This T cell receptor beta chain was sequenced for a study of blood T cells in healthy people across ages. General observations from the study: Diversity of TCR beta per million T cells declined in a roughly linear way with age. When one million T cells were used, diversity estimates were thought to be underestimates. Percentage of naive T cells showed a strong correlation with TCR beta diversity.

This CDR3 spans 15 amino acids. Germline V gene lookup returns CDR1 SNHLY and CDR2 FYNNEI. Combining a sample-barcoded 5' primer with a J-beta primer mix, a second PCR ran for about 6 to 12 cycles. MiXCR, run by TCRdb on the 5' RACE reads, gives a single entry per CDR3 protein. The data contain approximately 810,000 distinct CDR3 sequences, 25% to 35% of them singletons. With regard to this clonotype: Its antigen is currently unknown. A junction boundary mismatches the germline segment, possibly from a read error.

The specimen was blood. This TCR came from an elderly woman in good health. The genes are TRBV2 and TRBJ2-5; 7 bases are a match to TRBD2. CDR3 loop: CVSSLRRTRQETQYF. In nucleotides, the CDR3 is TGTGTCAGCAGTTTGAGGAGGACTAGGCAAGAGACCCAGTACTTC.